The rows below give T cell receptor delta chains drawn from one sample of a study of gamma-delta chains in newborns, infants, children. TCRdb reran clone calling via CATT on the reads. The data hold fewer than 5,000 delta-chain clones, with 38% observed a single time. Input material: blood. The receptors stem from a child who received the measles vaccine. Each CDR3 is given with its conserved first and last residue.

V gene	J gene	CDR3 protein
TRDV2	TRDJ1	CACDTHYWGIRRRTDKLIF
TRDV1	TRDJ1	CALGESKAPLLPEKLIF
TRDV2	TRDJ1	CACDTVLGDTTDKLIF
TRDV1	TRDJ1	CALGELGPSQLGDDDTDKLIF
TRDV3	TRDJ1	CALPSYGLGVPYTDKLIF
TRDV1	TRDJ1	CALGEPPTVWWGNKLIF
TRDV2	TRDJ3	CACAYWGIPPWDTRQMFF
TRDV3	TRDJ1	CAFRAIKRIADKLIF
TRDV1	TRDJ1	CALGERPFLLGVTDKLIF
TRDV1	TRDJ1	CALGELSHFPSYWGIPTDKLIF
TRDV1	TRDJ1	CALGEGASPIWGTNHPLTDKLIF
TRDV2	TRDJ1	CACDTGAGGYGDKLIF
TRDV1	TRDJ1	CALGEQPFLPGIPPPWADKLIF
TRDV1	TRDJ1	CALGEGKSAHWGIRGDTDKLIF
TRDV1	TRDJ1	CALGESPLFSFLRGIDTDKLIF
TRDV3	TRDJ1	CAFRLSPGGIRETDKLIF
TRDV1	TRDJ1	CALGERHLLMWMWMGDGEGDAKLIF
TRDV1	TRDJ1	CALGEDLLLGDTLPYTDKLIF
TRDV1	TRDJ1	CALGMGAFKLGDWCNTDKLIF
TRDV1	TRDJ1	CALGELALRMYTDKLIF
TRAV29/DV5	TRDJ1	CAASATPTAGGVYTDKLIF
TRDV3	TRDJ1	CAFSPLFPLAFPTDKLIF
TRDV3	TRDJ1	CAFYTGGPYTDKLIF
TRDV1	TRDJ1	CALGDPLPLLGDRTTDKLIF
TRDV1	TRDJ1	CALGELFLPGILYTDKLIF
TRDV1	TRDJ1	CALGPPLLPMAYWGMYTDKLIF
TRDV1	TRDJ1	CALGEPKAPLSGGLPWNTDKLIF
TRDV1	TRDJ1	CALGEVFKTFSSREATDKLIF
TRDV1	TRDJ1	CALGHLGDTYTDKLIF
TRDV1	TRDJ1	CALGGQSSDRSDKLIF
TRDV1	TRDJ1	CALGEPIRAPLDWGPYGTDKLIF